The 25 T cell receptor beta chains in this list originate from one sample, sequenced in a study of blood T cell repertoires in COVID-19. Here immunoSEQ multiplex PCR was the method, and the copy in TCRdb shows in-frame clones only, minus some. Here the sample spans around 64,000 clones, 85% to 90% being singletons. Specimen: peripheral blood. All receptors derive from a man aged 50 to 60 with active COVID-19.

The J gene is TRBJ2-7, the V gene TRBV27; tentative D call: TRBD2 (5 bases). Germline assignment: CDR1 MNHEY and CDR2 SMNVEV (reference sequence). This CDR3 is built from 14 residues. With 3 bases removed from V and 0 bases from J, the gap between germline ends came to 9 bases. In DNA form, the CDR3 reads TGTGCCAGCAGTTTGGCGGGCAGCTCCTACGAGCAGTACTTC. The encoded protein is CASSLAGSSYEQYF.

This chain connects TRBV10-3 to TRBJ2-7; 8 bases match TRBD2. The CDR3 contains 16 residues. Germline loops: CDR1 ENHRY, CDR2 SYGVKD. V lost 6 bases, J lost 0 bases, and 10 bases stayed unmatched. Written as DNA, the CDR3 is TGTGCCATCAGGGGGTGGCGGGAGGTTCCCTCCTACGAGCAGTACTTC. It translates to CAIRGWREVPSYEQYF.

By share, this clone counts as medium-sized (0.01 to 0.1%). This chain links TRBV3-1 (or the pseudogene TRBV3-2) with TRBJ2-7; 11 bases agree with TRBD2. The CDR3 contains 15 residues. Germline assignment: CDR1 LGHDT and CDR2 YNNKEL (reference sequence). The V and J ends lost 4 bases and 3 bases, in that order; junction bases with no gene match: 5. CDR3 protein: CASSPGTSGLYEQYF. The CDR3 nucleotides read TGTGCCAGCAGCCCCGGGACTAGCGGACTCTACGAGCAGTACTTC.

The CDR3, as DNA: TGTGCCATCAGTTGGACTAGCGGAGGCCGGGGAGAGCAGTTCTTC. Protein sequence: CAISWTSGGRGEQFF. This chain links TRBV10-3 with TRBJ2-1; TRBD2 aligns across 10 bases. Germline CDR1 ENHRY, CDR2 SYGVKD. The CDR3 runs to 15 residues. Unmatched junction bases numbered 11, after V lost 5 bases and J lost 10 bases.

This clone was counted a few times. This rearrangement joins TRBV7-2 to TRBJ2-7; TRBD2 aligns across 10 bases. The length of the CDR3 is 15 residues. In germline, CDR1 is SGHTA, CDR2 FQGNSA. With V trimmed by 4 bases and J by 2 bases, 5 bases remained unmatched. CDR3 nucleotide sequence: TGTGCCAGCAGCTCCATAGCGGGAGGAACCTACGAGCAGTACTTC. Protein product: CASSSIAGGTYEQYF.

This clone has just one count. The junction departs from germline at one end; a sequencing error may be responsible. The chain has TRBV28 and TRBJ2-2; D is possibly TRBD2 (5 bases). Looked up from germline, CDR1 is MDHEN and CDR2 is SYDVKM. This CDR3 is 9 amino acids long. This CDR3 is CASRGCRVF. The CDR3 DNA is TGTGCCAGCCGAGGGTGCCGGGTTTTT.

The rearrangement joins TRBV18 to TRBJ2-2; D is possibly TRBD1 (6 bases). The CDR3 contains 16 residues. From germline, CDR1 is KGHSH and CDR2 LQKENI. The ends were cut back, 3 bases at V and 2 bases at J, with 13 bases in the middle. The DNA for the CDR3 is TGTGCCAGCTCACCTACCGCGACAGGAAACACCGGGGAGCTGTTTTTT. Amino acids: CASSPTATGNTGELFF.

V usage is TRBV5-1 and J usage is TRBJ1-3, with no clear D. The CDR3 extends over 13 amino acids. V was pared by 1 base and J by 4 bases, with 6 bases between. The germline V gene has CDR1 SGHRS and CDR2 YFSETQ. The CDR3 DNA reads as TGCGCCAGCAGCTTGTCGGGGGGAAACACCATATATTTT. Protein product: CASSLSGGNTIYF.

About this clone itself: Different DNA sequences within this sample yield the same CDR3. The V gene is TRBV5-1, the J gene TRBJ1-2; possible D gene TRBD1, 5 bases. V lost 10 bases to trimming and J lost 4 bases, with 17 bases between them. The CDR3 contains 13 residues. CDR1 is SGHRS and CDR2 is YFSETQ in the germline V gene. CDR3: CARRSGGGYGYTF. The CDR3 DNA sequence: TGCGCCCGCCGGTCCGGGGGGGGCTATGGCTACACCTTC.

DNA for the CDR3: TGTGCCAGCAGTTACTCGAAGGAGGATACGCAGTATTTT. It encodes CASSYSKEDTQYF. The chain combines TRBV6-5 with TRBJ2-3; D unresolved. V was shortened by 0 bases and J by 6 bases, with 7 bases between the two germline ends. Germline lookup yields CDR1 MNHEY and CDR2 SVGAGI. This CDR3 is 13 amino acids long.

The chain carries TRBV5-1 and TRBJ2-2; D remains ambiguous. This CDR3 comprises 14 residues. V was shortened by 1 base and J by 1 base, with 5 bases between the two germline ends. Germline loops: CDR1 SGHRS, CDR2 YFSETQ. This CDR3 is CASSLQVNTGELFF. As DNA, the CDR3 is TGCGCCAGCAGCTTGCAGGTGAACACCGGGGAGCTGTTTTTT. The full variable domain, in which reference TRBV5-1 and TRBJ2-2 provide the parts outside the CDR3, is KAGVTQTPRYLIKTRGQQVTLSCSPISGHRSVSWYQQTPGQGLQFLFEYFSETQRNKGNFPGRFSGRQFSNSRSEMNVSTLELGDSALYLCASSLQVNTGELFFGEGSRLTVL.

The CDR3 nucleotides are TGTGCCAGCTCCCAGACAGGAGATATCTCTGGAAACACCATATATTTT. Translated: CASSQTGDISGNTIYF. V usage is TRBV18 and J usage is TRBJ1-3; D possibly corresponds to TRBD1 (6 bases). Per the germline V gene, CDR1 is KGHSH and CDR2 is LQKENI. V lost 6 bases and J lost 0, with 15 bases in between. The CDR3 is 16 residues long.

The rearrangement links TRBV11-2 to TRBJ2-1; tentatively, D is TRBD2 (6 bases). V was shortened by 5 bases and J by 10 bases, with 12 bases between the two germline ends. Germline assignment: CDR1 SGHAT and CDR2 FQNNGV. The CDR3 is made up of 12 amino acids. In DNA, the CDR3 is TGTGCCAGCAGCCCTACTGGGGGGGAGCAGTTCTTC. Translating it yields CASSPTGGEQFF.

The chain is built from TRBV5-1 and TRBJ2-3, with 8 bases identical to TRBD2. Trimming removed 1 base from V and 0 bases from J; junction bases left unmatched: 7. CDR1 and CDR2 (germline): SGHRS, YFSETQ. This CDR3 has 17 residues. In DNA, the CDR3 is TGCGCCAGCAGCTTGATGCGGGGGGCCACTAGCACAGATACGCAGTATTTT. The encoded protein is CASSLMRGATSTDTQYF.

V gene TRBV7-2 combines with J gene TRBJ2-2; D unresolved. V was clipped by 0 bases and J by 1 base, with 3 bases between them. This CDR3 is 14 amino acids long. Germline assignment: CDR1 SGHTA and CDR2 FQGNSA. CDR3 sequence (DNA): TGTGCCAGCAGCTTAGCCAGGAACACCGGGGAGCTGTTTTTT. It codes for CASSLARNTGELFF.

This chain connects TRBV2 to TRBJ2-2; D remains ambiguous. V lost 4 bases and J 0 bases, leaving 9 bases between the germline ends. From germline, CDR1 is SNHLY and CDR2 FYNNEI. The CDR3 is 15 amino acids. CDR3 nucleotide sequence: TGTGCCAGCAGTGCCGTCGCGACGAACACCGGGGAGCTGTTTTTT. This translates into CASSAVATNTGELFF.

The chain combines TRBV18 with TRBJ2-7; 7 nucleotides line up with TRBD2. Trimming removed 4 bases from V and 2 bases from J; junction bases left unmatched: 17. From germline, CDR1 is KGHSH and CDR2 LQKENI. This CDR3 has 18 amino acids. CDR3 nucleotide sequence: TGTGCCAGCTCACATTCCCCTCCAGCGCGGGGGATACCCTACGAGCAGTACTTC. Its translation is CASSHSPPARGIPYEQYF.

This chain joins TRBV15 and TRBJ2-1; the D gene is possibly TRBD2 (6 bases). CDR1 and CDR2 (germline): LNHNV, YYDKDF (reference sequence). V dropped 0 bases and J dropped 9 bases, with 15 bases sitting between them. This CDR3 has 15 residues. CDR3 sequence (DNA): TGTGCCACCAGCAGAGAGCTAGGGAGGTATAGTGAGCAGTTCTTC. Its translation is CATSRELGRYSEQFF.

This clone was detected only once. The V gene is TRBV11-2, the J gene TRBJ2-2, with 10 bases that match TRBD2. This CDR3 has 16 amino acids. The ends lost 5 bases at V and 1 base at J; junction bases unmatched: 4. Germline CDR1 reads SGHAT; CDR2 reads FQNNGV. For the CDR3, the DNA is TGTGCCAGCAGCCGGACTAGCGGTGTGAACACCGGGGAGCTGTTTTTT. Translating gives CASSRTSGVNTGELFF.

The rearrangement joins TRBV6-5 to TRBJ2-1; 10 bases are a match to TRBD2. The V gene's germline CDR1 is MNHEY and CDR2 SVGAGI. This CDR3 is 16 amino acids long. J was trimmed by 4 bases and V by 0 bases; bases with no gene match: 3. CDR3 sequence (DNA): TGTGCCAGCAGTTACTCTCTAGCGGGAGATTACAATGAGCAGTTCTTC. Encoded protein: CASSYSLAGDYNEQFF.

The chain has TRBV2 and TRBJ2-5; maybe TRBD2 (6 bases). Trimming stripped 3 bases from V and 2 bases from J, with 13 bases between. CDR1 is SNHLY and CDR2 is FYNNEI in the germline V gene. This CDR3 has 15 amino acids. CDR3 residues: CASSEGVAAQETQYF. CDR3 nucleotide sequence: TGTGCCAGCAGTGAGGGGGTAGCGGCGCAAGAGACCCAGTACTTC. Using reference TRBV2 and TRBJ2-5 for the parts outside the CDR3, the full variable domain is EPEVTQTPSHQVTQMGQEVILRCVPISNHLYFYWYRQILGQKVEFLVSFYNNEISEKSEIFDDQFSVERPDGSNFTLKIRSTKLEDSAMYFCASSEGVAAQETQYFGPGTRLLVL.

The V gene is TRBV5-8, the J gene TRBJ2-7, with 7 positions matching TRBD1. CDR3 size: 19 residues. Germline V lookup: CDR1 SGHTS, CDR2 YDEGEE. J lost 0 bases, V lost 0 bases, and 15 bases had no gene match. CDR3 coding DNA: TGTGCCAGCAGCTTGGCTCGAGTATCGGGGACAGCGTCCTCCTACGAGCAGTACTTC. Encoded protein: CASSLARVSGTASSYEQYF.

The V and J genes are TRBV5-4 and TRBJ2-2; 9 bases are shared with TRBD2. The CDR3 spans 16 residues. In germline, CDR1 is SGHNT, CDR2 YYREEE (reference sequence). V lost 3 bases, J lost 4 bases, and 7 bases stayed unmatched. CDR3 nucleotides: TGTGCCAGCAGCTCCATAGCGGGAGCGGGCACCGGGGAGCTGTTTTTT. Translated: CASSSIAGAGTGELFF.

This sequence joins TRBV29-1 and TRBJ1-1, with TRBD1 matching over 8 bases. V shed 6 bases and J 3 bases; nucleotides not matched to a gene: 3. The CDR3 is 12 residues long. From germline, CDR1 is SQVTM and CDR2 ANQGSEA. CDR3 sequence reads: CSVQGADTEAFF. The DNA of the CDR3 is TGCAGCGTCCAGGGGGCCGACACTGAAGCTTTCTTT.

The CDR3 sequence is CASSQVWASGELSVFF. In nucleotides, the CDR3 is TGTGCCAGCAGCCAAGTCTGGGCCTCGGGGGAGTTATCTGTTTTCTTT. The chain joins TRBV14 to TRBJ1-1; D possibly corresponds to TRBD1 (5 bases). This CDR3 is 16 amino acids long. Trimming took off 1 base at V and 13 bases at J, with 25 bases between the two ends. The V gene's germline CDR1 is SGHDN and CDR2 FVKESK.